This T cell receptor beta chain was captured in a study of T cells after yellow fever vaccination. Germline CDR1 SEHNR, CDR2 FQNEAQ (reference sequence). Between the trimmed V and J ends, which lost 1 base and 1 base, there was a span of 8 bases. The CDR3 is 16 amino acids. TCRdb re-analysed the 5' RACE reads in MiXCR, keeping a single row per CDR3 protein. The sample includes more than 95,000 distinct CDR3 sequences, around 6.7% seen only once; the top ten take approximately 2.7%. Study-wide results and caveats: Subsequent booster samples again held most clones from primary vaccination (96% CD4, about 90% CD8). From the bulk population, abundant clonotypes could contaminate and appear within FACS-sorted repertoires.

This clonotype was seen ten or more times. Its antigen is currently unknown. The source of this sequence is a man between 18 and 29 years old who received the YFV17D yellow fever vaccine. The gene calls are TRBV7-9 and TRBJ2-6; D might be TRBD1 (6 bases). Sequenced material: CD4+ T cells sorted from PBMCs, taken approximately 47 days after the first yellow fever vaccination. This chain's CDR3 is CASSLGTGSGANVLTF. The CDR3 bases are TGTGCCAGCAGCTTAGGCACAGGGTCTGGGGCCAACGTCCTGACTTTC. Combining the CDR3 with reference TRBV7-9 and TRBJ2-6 gives the whole variable domain DTGVSQNPRHKITKRGQNVTFRCDPISEHNRLYWYRQTLGQGPEFLTYFQNEAQLEKSRLLSDRFSAERPKGSFSTLEIQRTEQGDSAMYLCASSLGTGSGANVLTFGAGSRLTVL.